This TCR beta chain was identified in a study of beta chain features in type 1 diabetes. About the research overall: All samples combined gave roughly 100,000,000 sorted cells for examination.

The investigators reverse transcribed all of the isolated RNA, so they sequenced expressed TCRB transcripts. The repertoire was sequenced with immunoSEQ multiplex PCR; TCRdb's copy has only in-frame clones and lacks some. In the table there are roughly 500,000 clones, about an eighth of which are singletons. The germline CDR1 and CDR2 sequences are KGHSH and LQKENI. V was pared by 6 bases and J by 3 bases, with 10 bases between. CDR3 size: 13 residues. This clone appeared a few times. J is TRBJ2-3 and V is TRBV18; D is undetermined. The sequencing input was naive CD4+ T cells from blood. The source of this sequence is a woman aged 18-29 years in good health. CDR3 protein: CASSLLPTDTQYF. The CDR3 nucleotides are TGTGCCAGCTCTCTCCTTCCAACAGATACGCAGTATTTT.